The 20 T cell receptor beta chains in this list originate from one sample, sequenced in a study of blood T cell repertoires in COVID-19. The data were produced by immunoSEQ multiplex PCR, yet TCRdb's version contains in-frame clones alone and is incomplete. This table has some 340,000 clones, about four fifths appearing once. The sample was peripheral blood. Source of these receptors: a man in his thirties or forties with active or convalescent COVID-19.

The rearrangement links TRBV6-5 to TRBJ2-2; possibly TRBD2 for D (5 bases). The germline V gene has CDR1 MNHEY and CDR2 SVGAGI. Trimming took off 6 bases at V and 10 bases at J, with 18 bases between the two ends. CDR3 length: 14 residues. DNA of the CDR3: TGTGCCAGCAGCTCCACTACCCGGGGTACGGAGCTGTTTTTT. It translates to CASSSTTRGTELFF.

The V call is TRBV19, the J call TRBJ1-1; TRBD1 matches 7 bases. With V trimmed by 6 bases and J by 4 bases, 11 bases remained unmatched. This CDR3 has 15 residues. Germline-derived CDR1 and CDR2 are LNHDA and SQIVND (reference sequence). CDR3 bases: TGTGCCAGTAGACAGTCGCGGGGGGACAGCACTGAAGCTTTCTTT. It is translated as CASRQSRGDSTEAFF.

The J gene is TRBJ1-5, the V gene TRBV6-1, with TRBD1 matching over 10 bases. Germline CDR1 is MNHNS and CDR2 is SASEGT. Trimming took 3 bases from V and 5 from J; bases not matched to a gene: 4. This CDR3 contains 15 residues. The CDR3 region is CASSDGDRGYQPQHF. The CDR3 DNA reads as TGTGCCAGCAGTGATGGGGACAGGGGATATCAGCCCCAGCATTTT.

V is TRBV13 and J is TRBJ2-1, with no clear D. The CDR3 is 13 residues long. Per germline, CDR1 PRHDT and CDR2 FYEKMQ (reference sequence). V gave up 2 bases and J gave up 5 bases, with 7 bases separating them. The CDR3 loop is CASSLTSDNEQFF. The DNA of the CDR3 is TGTGCCAGCAGCTTAACCTCGGACAATGAGCAGTTCTTC. Supplemented by reference TRBV13 and TRBJ2-1, the full variable domain reads AAGVIQSPRHLIKEKRETATLKCYPIPRHDTVYWYQQGPGQDPQFLISFYEKMQSDKGSIPDRFSAQQFSDYHSELNMSSLELGDSALYFCASSLTSDNEQFFGPGTRLTVL.

The rearrangement joins TRBV5-1 to TRBJ1-1; 9 nucleotides line up with TRBD1. With V trimmed by 7 bases and J by 3 bases, 7 bases remained unmatched. Per the germline V gene, CDR1 is SGHRS and CDR2 is YFSETQ. The CDR3 has 14 amino acids. The CDR3 here is CASRTGGRDTEAFF. The DNA for the CDR3 is TGCGCCAGCCGAACAGGGGGCAGAGACACTGAAGCTTTCTTT.

This clone came up a few times. CDR3 nucleotide sequence: TGTGCCAGCAGCAAGGACACGGGAAACACCATATATTTT. The encoded protein is CASSKDTGNTIYF. This chain links TRBV21-1 with TRBJ1-3; TRBD1 reflects the table's D call only, with no check against the DNA. TRBV21-1 is deemed a pseudogene. This CDR3 contains 13 residues.

This chain uses TRBV2 with TRBJ1-5; 10 nucleotides align to TRBD1. This CDR3 comprises 14 residues. Germline V gene sequence: CDR1 SNHLY, CDR2 FYNNEI. V was clipped by 11 bases and J by 6 bases; unmatched bases: 10. In nucleotides, the CDR3 is TGTGCCCTTGGACAGGGGGTGTTTACTCAGCCCCAGCATTTT. This sequence encodes CALGQGVFTQPQHF.

The chain is built from TRBV10-1 and TRBJ1-5; perhaps TRBD1 as D (6 bases). Trimming cost V 5 bases and J 2 bases, with 13 bases left between them. Germline lookup yields CDR1 WNHNN and CDR2 SYGVQD (reference sequence). The CDR3 sequence is 15 residues long. The DNA of the CDR3 is TGCGCCAGCAGTCACAGGGAAGGAGGCAATCAGCCCCAGCATTTT. Translated: CASSHREGGNQPQHF.

The V call is TRBV3-1 (or the pseudogene TRBV3-2), the J call TRBJ2-3; 8 bases align to TRBD2. The CDR3 loop spans 16 amino acids. CDR1 and CDR2 (germline): LGHDT, YNNKEL (reference sequence). V lost 2 bases, J lost 2 bases, and 6 bases stayed unmatched. The CDR3 nucleotides are TGTGCCAGCAGCCAACGGGGGGGGTGGGCCACAGATACGCAGTATTTT. Translation: CASSQRGGWATDTQYF.

The V call is TRBV7-3, the J call TRBJ2-2; 12 bases match TRBD2. CDR1 SGHTA and CDR2 FQGTGA come from the germline V gene. Unmatched junction bases numbered 9, after V lost 2 bases and J lost 2 bases. The CDR3 has 19 residues. CDR3 protein: CASSLPSGLAGYNTGELFF. The CDR3, as DNA: TGTGCCAGCAGCTTACCCTCAGGACTAGCGGGATACAACACCGGGGAGCTGTTTTTT.

This sequence joins TRBV16 and TRBJ2-6; D uncertain. The CDR3 is made up of 14 amino acids. Trimming stripped 2 bases from V and 2 bases from J, with 4 bases between. Germline assignment: CDR1 KGHSY and CDR2 FQNENV. The CDR3 region is CASSQGPGANVLTF. The CDR3 region has the DNA TGTGCCAGCAGCCAAGGCCCTGGGGCCAACGTCCTGACTTTC.

The chain recombines TRBV7-2 with TRBJ2-3, with 14 positions matching TRBD2. CDR1 and CDR2 (germline): SGHTA, FQGNSA. The CDR3 is made up of 19 amino acids. Trimming removed 5 bases from V and 2 bases from J; junction bases left unmatched: 12. CDR3 in amino acids: CASSKRVTSGGASTDTQYF. CDR3 DNA sequence: TGTGCCAGCAGCAAGAGAGTGACTAGCGGGGGGGCCTCCACAGATACGCAGTATTTT.

The chain is built from TRBV3-1 (or the pseudogene TRBV3-2) and TRBJ1-3; D is perhaps TRBD1 (6 bases). Germline CDR1 reads LGHDT; CDR2 reads YNNKEL (reference sequence). The CDR3 loop spans 16 amino acids. The V and J ends lost 4 bases and 2 bases respectively, with 15 bases between them. CDR3 DNA: TGTGCCAGCAGCCGTGCCAGGCCAGGGGCTGGAAACACCATATATTTT. This translates into CASSRARPGAGNTIYF.

This chain uses TRBV7-6 with TRBJ1-1, with 11 nucleotides matching TRBD1. The V gene's germline CDR1 is SGHVS and CDR2 FNYEAQ. The CDR3 covers 18 residues. The J segment lost 1 base and the V segment lost 4 bases, leaving 11 bases of the junction unmatched. CDR3 bases: TGTGCCAGCAGCTCGAGACCCGGGACAGGGGGTGGGAACACTGAAGCTTTCTTT. It is translated as CASSSRPGTGGGNTEAFF.

The chain combines TRBV25-1 with TRBJ2-3, with unresolved D. The CDR3 loop spans 14 amino acids. V gave up 5 bases and J gave up 2 bases, with 11 bases separating them. Germline V gene lookup returns CDR1 MGHDK and CDR2 SYGVNS. This CDR3 reads CASSLQALTDTQYF. CDR3 DNA: TGTGCCAGCAGTCTCCAGGCCCTCACAGATACGCAGTATTTT.

The sample holds one count of this clone. The gene calls are TRBV18 and TRBJ1-5; D remains ambiguous. There are 13 residues in the CDR3. V was pared by 5 bases and J by 0 bases, with 5 bases between. CDR1 and CDR2 from the germline V gene are KGHSH and LQKENI. In DNA form, the CDR3 reads TGTGCCAGCTCAGAGAATAGCAATCAGCCCCAGCATTTT. Residues: CASSENSNQPQHF.

The V and J genes are TRBV7-9 and TRBJ2-1, with TRBD2 matching 10 bases. Germline lookup yields CDR1 SEHNR and CDR2 FQNEAQ (reference sequence). This CDR3 comprises 14 residues. The V segment lost 6 bases and the J segment 7 bases; nucleotides outside the gene matches: 6. The CDR3 sequence is CASRVAGGSNEQFF. CDR3 DNA: TGTGCCAGCAGGGTAGCGGGGGGCTCGAATGAGCAGTTCTTC.

This clone was counted between two and nine times. The chain carries TRBV15 and TRBJ2-1; 10 nucleotides agree with TRBD2. V shed 0 bases, J shed 5 bases, and the junction held 10 bases outside the gene matches. This CDR3 spans 18 amino acids. Germline V gene lookup returns CDR1 LNHNV and CDR2 YYDKDF (reference sequence). Here the CDR3 reads CATSRDRSGRSTHNEQFF. As DNA, the CDR3 is TGTGCCACCAGCAGAGATCGTAGCGGGAGGTCCACACACAATGAGCAGTTCTTC. Full variable domain (rest looked up from reference TRBV15 and TRBJ2-1): DAMVIQNPRYQVTQFGKPVTLSCSQTLNHNVMYWYQQKSSQAPKLLFHYYDKDFNNEADTPDNFQSRRPNTSFCFLDIRSPGLGDTAMYLCATSRDRSGRSTHNEQFFGPGTRLTVL.

The rearrangement joins TRBV6-2 or TRBV6-3 to TRBJ1-3; D may be TRBD1 (6 bases). CDR1 and CDR2 from the germline V gene are MNHEY and SVGEGT. Trimming pared 8 bases from V and 0 bases from J, leaving 14 bases between. This CDR3 is 15 amino acids long. The CDR3 sequence: CASGPDRNSGNTIYF. The CDR3 nucleotides are TGTGCCAGCGGCCCCGACAGGAACTCTGGAAACACCATATATTTT.

The chain joins TRBV19 to TRBJ1-4; unclear D gene. With 4 bases removed from V and 2 bases from J, the gap between germline ends came to 8 bases. The germline CDR1 and CDR2 sequences are LNHDA and SQIVND (reference sequence). CDR3 length equals 14 residues. The CDR3 reads CASSNGRTNEKLFF. CDR3 coding DNA: TGTGCCAGTAGTAACGGGAGGACTAATGAAAAACTGTTTTTT. The whole variable domain, remainder taken from reference TRBV19 and TRBJ1-4, is DGGITQSPKYLFRKEGQNVTLSCEQNLNHDAMYWYRQDPGQGLRLIYYSQIVNDFQKGDIAEGYSVSREKKESFPLTVTSAQKNPTAFYLCASSNGRTNEKLFFGSGTQLSVL.